The 3 T cell receptor beta chains below were found in one sample sequenced in a study of shared T cell receptors in the human thymus. Produced via immunoSEQ multiplex PCR; TCRdb's table is partial and in-frame only. This repertoire shows more than 550,000 clones, approximately 83% found once; its top ten account for roughly 0.01%. These data were also reused for a study on human thymus T cells.

The specimen sequenced was thymocytes. Receptors were obtained from a girl in the first two years of life with a congenital heart defect.

The chain links TRBV5-1 to TRBJ2-1, with TRBD2 matching over 10 bases. Losses at the gene ends were 0 bases for V and 9 bases for J; bases not matched to a gene: 6. Germline CDR1 is SGHRS and CDR2 is YFSETQ. This CDR3 is 15 amino acids long. DNA of the CDR3: TGCGCCAGCAGCTTGGAGGCTAGCGGGGGAGCTGAGCAGTTCTTC. Translating it yields CASSLEASGGAEQFF.

Comments on this clone: At one boundary the junction diverges from the germline segment, which might be a read error. The V gene is TRBV5-6, the J gene TRBJ2-7; tentative D call: TRBD1 (5 bases). The CDR3 spans 15 residues. In germline, CDR1 is SGHDT, CDR2 YYEEEE. CDR3 DNA: TGTGCCAGCAGCTTGGCCGCCAGTACAACAGGCGATCTGGACTTC. Protein sequence: CASSLAASTTGDLDF.

The chain has TRBV5-6 and TRBJ1-1, with D hard to call. There are 11 residues in the CDR3. CDR1 SGHDT and CDR2 YYEEEE come from the germline V gene. Trimming stripped 5 bases from V and 7 bases from J, with 9 bases between. The CDR3 region is CASRSGIEAFF. The CDR3 region has the DNA TGTGCCAGCAGGTCCGGGATTGAAGCTTTCTTT.